This T cell receptor (beta chain) was obtained from a study of T cells after yellow fever vaccination. TCRdb ran MiXCR on the 5' RACE reads and lists one entry per CDR3 protein. The sample lists roughly 520,000 distinct CDR3 sequences, 21% occurring once. Losses at the gene ends were 4 bases for V and 3 bases for J; bases not matched to a gene: 7. Germline lookup yields CDR1 SQVTM and CDR2 ANQGSEA. This CDR3 is built from 14 residues. This sequence originates from a man younger than 35 who received the YFV17D yellow fever vaccine. The V call is TRBV29-1, the J call TRBJ1-2; TRBD1 matches at 8 bases. The starting material was PBMCs, obtained approximately 20 days after the first yellow fever vaccination. In DNA, the CDR3 is TGCAGCGTTGGTATGGGGACAGGAGACTATGGCTACACCTTC. This translates into CSVGMGTGDYGYTF.